These T cell receptor beta chains were read from a single sample in a study of blood T cell repertoires in COVID-19. Using immunoSEQ multiplex PCR, the repertoire was profiled, and TCRdb retains in-frame clones only, with some absent. Of roughly 200,000 clones listed, about 83% were seen once; the top ten hold approximately 6.2%. The sample consisted of peripheral blood. The receptor set was obtained from a man aged 60-69 years who had recovered from COVID-19. Each CDR3 is given with its conserved first and last residue. Fields, in order: V gene, CDR3 length, D gene, J gene, CDR3 protein. The D gene is left open where the match is weak.

v_call: TRBV24-1; cdr3_length: 13; d_call: .; j_call: TRBJ2-5; cdr3_aa: CATRGLYQETQYF
v_call: TRBV5-1; cdr3_length: 13; d_call: .; j_call: TRBJ2-6; cdr3_aa: CATRSSGANVLTF
v_call: TRBV30; cdr3_length: 17; d_call: .; j_call: TRBJ1-4; cdr3_aa: CAWSDGGGGQFREKLFF
v_call: TRBV9; cdr3_length: 16; d_call: .; j_call: TRBJ1-2; cdr3_aa: CASSVGAQGTNYGYTF
v_call: TRBV9; cdr3_length: 17; d_call: TRBD1; j_call: TRBJ1-1; cdr3_aa: CASSPAGDSHVRSEAFF
v_call: TRBV7-2; cdr3_length: 15; d_call: TRBD1; j_call: TRBJ2-7; cdr3_aa: CASRLDRASTYEQYF
v_call: TRBV19; cdr3_length: 13; d_call: .; j_call: TRBJ1-5; cdr3_aa: CASSGASNQPQHF
v_call: TRBV9; cdr3_length: 15; d_call: TRBD1; j_call: TRBJ2-7; cdr3_aa: CASSVGQGAGYEQYF
v_call: TRBV9; cdr3_length: 18; d_call: TRBD2; j_call: TRBJ2-3; cdr3_aa: CASSVRASGGQDTDTQYF
v_call: TRBV5-8; cdr3_length: 15; d_call: .; j_call: TRBJ2-1; cdr3_aa: CASSPDPVRYNEQFF
v_call: TRBV24-1; cdr3_length: 15; d_call: TRBD1; j_call: TRBJ1-5; cdr3_aa: CATSDGQGAFEPQHF
v_call: TRBV3-1/TRBV3-2; cdr3_length: 19; d_call: TRBD1; j_call: TRBJ1-2; cdr3_aa: CASSQDRYPRDRGYLGYTF
v_call: TRBV7-3; cdr3_length: 16; d_call: TRBD2; j_call: TRBJ2-1; cdr3_aa: CASSSRTSGYYNEQFF
v_call: TRBV29-1; cdr3_length: 13; d_call: .; j_call: TRBJ2-7; cdr3_aa: CSVRRDSSYEQYF
v_call: TRBV20-1; cdr3_length: 11; d_call: TRBD1; j_call: TRBJ2-7; cdr3_aa: CSPGQGNEQYF
v_call: TRBV6-2/TRBV6-3; cdr3_length: 14; d_call: .; j_call: TRBJ2-5; cdr3_aa: CASSRGLLGETQYF
v_call: TRBV5-4; cdr3_length: 14; d_call: TRBD1; j_call: TRBJ2-7; cdr3_aa: CASSPSGQPYEQYF
v_call: TRBV27; cdr3_length: 13; d_call: TRBD1; j_call: TRBJ2-3; cdr3_aa: CASRTGLPDTQYF
v_call: TRBV28; cdr3_length: 14; d_call: TRBD1; j_call: TRBJ2-6; cdr3_aa: CASGTGAGANVLTF
v_call: TRBV28; cdr3_length: 15; d_call: TRBD2; j_call: TRBJ2-7; cdr3_aa: CASRVGLAGVREQYF
v_call: TRBV5-1; cdr3_length: 15; d_call: .; j_call: TRBJ1-2; cdr3_aa: CASSLGGGQTYGYTF
v_call: TRBV5-4; cdr3_length: 16; d_call: TRBD2; j_call: TRBJ2-3; cdr3_aa: CASSLGAGGPGDTQYF
v_call: TRBV5-4; cdr3_length: 16; d_call: .; j_call: TRBJ2-1; cdr3_aa: CASSLALAEGNNEQFF
v_call: TRBV4-3; cdr3_length: 15; d_call: .; j_call: TRBJ2-2; cdr3_aa: CASSQGIRNTGELFF
v_call: TRBV7-8; cdr3_length: 17; d_call: TRBD1; j_call: TRBJ1-5; cdr3_aa: CASSLTGVWNSNQPQHF
v_call: TRBV7-2; cdr3_length: 15; d_call: .; j_call: TRBJ2-1; cdr3_aa: CASSLGGGQGFEQFF
v_call: TRBV5-6; cdr3_length: 13; d_call: .; j_call: TRBJ2-7; cdr3_aa: CASSYPTASEQYF
v_call: TRBV5-1; cdr3_length: 17; d_call: .; j_call: TRBJ2-1; cdr3_aa: CASSPTSLASSYNEQFF
v_call: TRBV19; cdr3_length: 18; d_call: .; j_call: TRBJ2-7; cdr3_aa: CASSLQPLKRTSPFEQYF
v_call: TRBV5-1; cdr3_length: 15; d_call: TRBD1; j_call: TRBJ1-2; cdr3_aa: CASSLGQSSNYGYTF
v_call: TRBV7-3; cdr3_length: 16; d_call: .; j_call: TRBJ1-1; cdr3_aa: CASSLRGGAGGTEAFF
v_call: TRBV19; cdr3_length: 14; d_call: TRBD1; j_call: TRBJ2-7; cdr3_aa: CASGTGTGTPEQYF
v_call: TRBV18; cdr3_length: 16; d_call: .; j_call: TRBJ1-4; cdr3_aa: CASSRFNRDVREKLFF
v_call: TRBV3-1/TRBV3-2; cdr3_length: 17; d_call: TRBD2; j_call: TRBJ2-1; cdr3_aa: CASSLLGTGRAPNEQFF
v_call: TRBV30; cdr3_length: 13; d_call: .; j_call: TRBJ1-1; cdr3_aa: CAWRGGANTEAFF
v_call: TRBV28; cdr3_length: 14; d_call: .; j_call: TRBJ1-6; cdr3_aa: CASSLSSVNSPLHF
v_call: TRBV6-6; cdr3_length: 20; d_call: TRBD1; j_call: TRBJ2-1; cdr3_aa: CASSPRQGRTSTFSYNEQFF
v_call: TRBV20-1; cdr3_length: 12; d_call: .; j_call: TRBJ2-7; cdr3_aa: CSASRSGYEQYF
v_call: TRBV12-3/TRBV12-4; cdr3_length: 12; d_call: TRBD1; j_call: TRBJ1-2; cdr3_aa: CASRGQGGGYTF
v_call: TRBV5-6; cdr3_length: 17; d_call: TRBD2; j_call: TRBJ2-1; cdr3_aa: CASSLIAGGSSYNEQFF
v_call: TRBV11-1; cdr3_length: 15; d_call: .; j_call: TRBJ2-2; cdr3_aa: CASSSLGQNTGELFF
v_call: TRBV29-1; cdr3_length: 14; d_call: .; j_call: TRBJ2-5; cdr3_aa: CSVRPAGRQETQYF
v_call: TRBV19; cdr3_length: 15; d_call: .; j_call: TRBJ2-7; cdr3_aa: CASSIRGKTSYEQYF
v_call: TRBV5-6; cdr3_length: 16; d_call: .; j_call: TRBJ2-7; cdr3_aa: CASSTLPGGPDYEQYF
v_call: TRBV5-1; cdr3_length: 14; d_call: .; j_call: TRBJ1-4; cdr3_aa: CASSLALGQEKLFF
v_call: TRBV24-1; cdr3_length: 16; d_call: TRBD1; j_call: TRBJ2-3; cdr3_aa: CATSDSTGGFADTQYF
v_call: TRBV28; cdr3_length: 14; d_call: TRBD1; j_call: TRBJ2-5; cdr3_aa: CASSRQGAGETQYF
v_call: TRBV10-3; cdr3_length: 14; d_call: .; j_call: TRBJ1-6; cdr3_aa: CAISESTAGTPLHF
v_call: TRBV21-1; cdr3_length: 18; d_call: .; j_call: TRBJ1-5; cdr3_aa: CASSKEPRDSNSNQPQHF
v_call: TRBV7-9; cdr3_length: 15; d_call: TRBD1; j_call: TRBJ1-4; cdr3_aa: CASSLKDREHEKLFF
v_call: TRBV6-1; cdr3_length: 14; d_call: .; j_call: TRBJ2-7; cdr3_aa: CASGPRTASYEQYF
v_call: TRBV4-3; cdr3_length: 14; d_call: .; j_call: TRBJ1-2; cdr3_aa: CASSQDRGGNGYTF